Listed below are T cell receptor beta chains from one sample, sequenced in a study of immune evolution from preneoplasia to lung adenocarcinoma. Only in-frame clones appear in the TCRdb table, and some are missing; sequencing was by immunoSEQ multiplex PCR. The sample has roughly 35,000 clones, around 74% seen once. Input material: FFPE invasive lung adenocarcinoma tissue. These receptor sequences come from a person in their sixties with lung adenocarcinoma. Each CDR3 is given with its conserved first and last residue. Each record gives: clone size, J gene, V gene, D gene, CDR3 DNA, CDR3 protein. The D gene is left open where the match is weak. A row's size may be missing; if present it is once, few, many or a size class.

clone_size: NA
j_call: TRBJ2-7
v_call: TRBV7-2
d_call: TRBD1
cdr3_nt: TGTGCCAGCAGCTCGTACAGGGGGGCCTACGAGCAGTACTTC
cdr3_aa: CASSSYRGAYEQYF

clone_size: few
j_call: TRBJ2-7
v_call: TRBV6-1
d_call: TRBD2
cdr3_nt: TGTGCCAGCAGGACGGGCGGGAGCAGCTACGAGCAGTACTTC
cdr3_aa: CASRTGGSSYEQYF

clone_size: NA
j_call: TRBJ2-3
v_call: TRBV5-6
d_call: TRBD2
cdr3_nt: TGTGCCAGCAGCTTGGACGGGACTAGCGATGAACGAGATACGCAGTATTTT
cdr3_aa: CASSLDGTSDERDTQYF

clone_size: NA
j_call: TRBJ1-5
v_call: TRBV6-5
d_call: NA
cdr3_nt: TGTGCCAGCCGCGCTACGTATAGCAATCAGCCCCAGCATTTT
cdr3_aa: CASRATYSNQPQHF

clone_size: NA
j_call: TRBJ2-2
v_call: TRBV28
d_call: NA
cdr3_nt: TGTGCCAGCAGTCCGGGGACTTCGAACACCGGGGAGCTGTTTTTT
cdr3_aa: CASSPGTSNTGELFF

clone_size: NA
j_call: TRBJ1-1
v_call: TRBV5-4
d_call: TRBD1
cdr3_nt: TGTGCCAGCAGACGGACAGGGACCTTCACTGAAGCTTTCTTT
cdr3_aa: CASRRTGTFTEAFF

clone_size: once
j_call: TRBJ2-7
v_call: TRBV6-5
d_call: NA
cdr3_nt: TGTGCCAGCACGTTGGGGCGCAACTACGAGCAGTACTTC
cdr3_aa: CASTLGRNYEQYF

clone_size: few
j_call: TRBJ1-3
v_call: TRBV28
d_call: NA
cdr3_nt: TGTGCCAGCAGTTTCGGGGATGCCTCTGGAAACACCATATATTTT
cdr3_aa: CASSFGDASGNTIYF

clone_size: few
j_call: TRBJ1-1
v_call: TRBV2
d_call: NA
cdr3_nt: TGTGCCAGCATGATGAACACTGAAGCTTTCTTT
cdr3_aa: CASMMNTEAFF

clone_size: NA
j_call: TRBJ2-7
v_call: TRBV7-9
d_call: NA
cdr3_nt: TGTGCCAGCAGCCGATACGCTCGGGGCGAGCAGTACTTC
cdr3_aa: CASSRYARGEQYF

clone_size: NA
j_call: TRBJ2-3
v_call: TRBV18
d_call: NA
cdr3_nt: TGTGCCAGCTCACCATATAGCACAGATACGCAGTATTTT
cdr3_aa: CASSPYSTDTQYF

clone_size: NA
j_call: TRBJ1-2
v_call: TRBV4-2
d_call: NA
cdr3_nt: TGTGCCAGCAGCCAAGATGTGGGGGGAGCTAACTATGGCTACACCTTC
cdr3_aa: CASSQDVGGANYGYTF

clone_size: NA
j_call: TRBJ1-5
v_call: TRBV30
d_call: NA
cdr3_nt: TGTGCCTGGGGGGGGGATAGCAATCAGCCCCAGCATTTT
cdr3_aa: CAWGGDSNQPQHF

clone_size: NA
j_call: TRBJ1-1
v_call: TRBV18
d_call: TRBD1
cdr3_nt: TGTGCCAGCTCACCGCGTCCGGACAGGGGCTACACTGAAGCTTTCTTT
cdr3_aa: CASSPRPDRGYTEAFF

clone_size: NA
j_call: TRBJ2-1
v_call: TRBV5-5
d_call: NA
cdr3_nt: TGTGCCAGCAGCTTGGTTCCGCAGGGCGATACTGAGCAGTTCTTC
cdr3_aa: CASSLVPQGDTEQFF

clone_size: NA
j_call: TRBJ1-5
v_call: TRBV2
d_call: NA
cdr3_nt: TGTGCCAGGGGGGGATACAATAGCAATCAGCCCCAGCATTTT
cdr3_aa: CARGGYNSNQPQHF

clone_size: NA
j_call: TRBJ2-2
v_call: TRBV25-1
d_call: TRBD1
cdr3_nt: TGTGCCAGCTATGGACAGGGGAACACCGGGGAGCTGTTTTTT
cdr3_aa: CASYGQGNTGELFF

clone_size: NA
j_call: TRBJ1-1
v_call: TRBV9
d_call: NA
cdr3_nt: TGTGCCAGCAGCCCCTTTTTGGGTGACACTGAAGCTTTCTTT
cdr3_aa: CASSPFLGDTEAFF

clone_size: NA
j_call: TRBJ2-7
v_call: TRBV25-1
d_call: TRBD2
cdr3_nt: TGTGCCAGCAGTGCAACTAGCGGGCCGGACTACGAGCAGTACTTC
cdr3_aa: CASSATSGPDYEQYF

clone_size: NA
j_call: TRBJ2-5
v_call: TRBV28
d_call: TRBD2
cdr3_nt: TGTGCCAGCAGTTTGGCTGTAGCGGGAGGAGAGACCCAGTACTTC
cdr3_aa: CASSLAVAGGETQYF

clone_size: many
j_call: TRBJ2-1
v_call: TRBV7-9
d_call: NA
cdr3_nt: TGTGCCAGCCAGATCCACAATGAGCAGTTCTTC
cdr3_aa: CASQIHNEQFF

clone_size: NA
j_call: TRBJ1-1
v_call: TRBV18
d_call: TRBD1
cdr3_nt: TGTGCCAGCTCACCACCGGGGACAGGGGGCGCGTTCGGGAACACTGAAGCTTTCTTT
cdr3_aa: CASSPPGTGGAFGNTEAFF

clone_size: few
j_call: TRBJ2-1
v_call: TRBV30
d_call: NA
cdr3_nt: TGTGCCTGGAGTGAATTCCGCGGAATTTCCTACAATGAGCAGTTCTTC
cdr3_aa: CAWSEFRGISYNEQFF

clone_size: NA
j_call: TRBJ2-7
v_call: TRBV28
d_call: NA
cdr3_nt: TGTGCCAGCAGTTTACGGCCTAACTACGAGCAGTACTTC
cdr3_aa: CASSLRPNYEQYF

clone_size: NA
j_call: TRBJ2-7
v_call: TRBV18
d_call: NA
cdr3_nt: TGTGCCAGCTCACCACCGTCAGGGGTCCACGAGCAGTACTTC
cdr3_aa: CASSPPSGVHEQYF

clone_size: NA
j_call: TRBJ1-5
v_call: TRBV28
d_call: NA
cdr3_nt: TGTGCCAGCAGTTCCGGAGGGTTCAGAGCCAATCAGCCCCAGCATTTT
cdr3_aa: CASSSGGFRANQPQHF

clone_size: NA
j_call: TRBJ2-7
v_call: TRBV5-5
d_call: NA
cdr3_nt: TGTGCCAGCAGCTTGGGCCAGACCTTTGGCGAGCAGTACTTC
cdr3_aa: CASSLGQTFGEQYF

clone_size: NA
j_call: TRBJ2-7
v_call: TRBV28
d_call: NA
cdr3_nt: TGTGCCAGCAGTTTATTCTCGGGCGAGCAGTACTTC
cdr3_aa: CASSLFSGEQYF

clone_size: NA
j_call: TRBJ2-7
v_call: TRBV5-4
d_call: TRBD1
cdr3_nt: TGTGCCAGCAGCATGCCGGACAGGGGGGCCTACGAGCAGTACTTC
cdr3_aa: CASSMPDRGAYEQYF

clone_size: NA
j_call: TRBJ2-2
v_call: TRBV7-3
d_call: NA
cdr3_nt: TGTGCCAGGGGGGGACTCGGGACCGGGGAGCTGTTTTTT
cdr3_aa: CARGGLGTGELFF

clone_size: NA
j_call: TRBJ2-5
v_call: TRBV28
d_call: NA
cdr3_nt: TGTGCCAGCAGTTCAGAGGGATCGGGGATAGAGACCCAGTACTTC
cdr3_aa: CASSSEGSGIETQYF